A single sample is the source of the 14 T cell receptor beta chains below, sequenced in a study of blood T cell repertoires in COVID-19. Profiling relied on immunoSEQ multiplex PCR, and the TCRdb table lists in-frame clones only, not all of them. The table includes around 110,000 clones, 84% detected once. Sequenced material: PBMCs or T cells enriched from blood (not recorded which). The receptors come from a woman in her 30s who had recovered from COVID-19.

The gene calls are TRBV28 and TRBJ2-1; tentative D call: TRBD2 (5 bases). The CDR3 covers 12 residues. Looked up from germline, CDR1 is MDHEN and CDR2 is SYDVKM. The germline V and J ends were trimmed by 6 bases and 8 bases, with 11 bases remaining between them. CDR3 sequence reads: CASSPSYDEQFF. CDR3 DNA: TGTGCCAGCAGCCCTAGCTATGATGAGCAGTTCTTC. Full variable domain (rest looked up from reference TRBV28 and TRBJ2-1): DVKVTQSSRYLVKRTGEKVFLECVQDMDHENMFWYRQDPGLGLRLIYFSYDVKMKEKGDIPEGYSVSREKKERFSLILESASTNQTSMYLCASSPSYDEQFFGPGTRLTVL.

The V call is TRBV5-5, the J call TRBJ1-6, with TRBD1 matching 9 bases. The V segment lost 0 bases and the J segment 10 bases; nucleotides outside the gene matches: 11. The V gene's germline CDR1 is SGHKS and CDR2 YYEKEE (reference sequence). There are 17 residues in the CDR3. The CDR3 coding sequence is TGTGCCAGCAGCTTGGACCCGGTGGGACAGGGTTGGTCACCCCTCCACTTT. Protein product: CASSLDPVGQGWSPLHF.

The V and J genes are TRBV19 and TRBJ2-4; D not certain. V shed 5 bases and J shed 4 bases, with 3 bases lying between them. CDR1 and CDR2 from the germline V gene are LNHDA and SQIVND (reference sequence). The CDR3 extends over 11 amino acids. The CDR3 DNA is TGTGCCAGTAGTCTGAAAAACATTCAGTACTTC. This translates into CASSLKNIQYF.

The V gene is TRBV2, the J gene TRBJ1-4; D gene unclear. Trimming stripped 7 bases from V and 8 bases from J, with 17 bases between. The CDR3 extends over 14 amino acids. Germline loops: CDR1 SNHLY, CDR2 FYNNEI. The CDR3 DNA follows: TGTGCCAGCACGGGTAACCGATATGGAGAAAAACTGTTTTTT. This sequence encodes CASTGNRYGEKLFF.

This clone is a singleton in its sample. The V and J genes are TRBV9 and TRBJ2-7; a possible D gene is TRBD2 (6 bases). From germline, CDR1 is SGDLS and CDR2 YYNGEE. The CDR3 runs to 14 residues. The V gene lost 7 bases and the J gene lost 4 bases, with 18 bases spanning the gap. As DNA, the CDR3 is TGTGCCAGCGGACCCGGGAGAAATTCTTACGAGCAGTACTTC. Translating it yields CASGPGRNSYEQYF.

The chain has TRBV11-2 and TRBJ1-3, with D tentatively TRBD1 (5 bases). The CDR3 contains 14 residues. Germline loops: CDR1 SGHAT, CDR2 FQNNGV. V was cut by 4 bases and J by 1 base, with 8 bases left in between. DNA for the CDR3: TGTGCCAGCAGCTCGTCAGGGTCTGGAAACACCATATATTTT. It yields the protein CASSSSGSGNTIYF.

The chain recombines TRBV28 with TRBJ1-2; D may be TRBD1 (5 bases). The germline CDR1 and CDR2 sequences are MDHEN and SYDVKM. With 5 bases removed from V and 0 bases from J, the gap between germline ends came to 10 bases. The CDR3 totals 14 residues. The CDR3 sequence: CASSPGGSNYGYTF. The CDR3 DNA follows: TGTGCCAGCAGTCCCGGGGGATCTAACTATGGCTACACCTTC.

The rearrangement uses TRBV5-1 and TRBJ1-4, with D possibly being TRBD1 (5 bases). V lost 4 bases to trimming and J lost 4 bases, with 11 bases between them. Germline V lookup: CDR1 SGHRS, CDR2 YFSETQ. This CDR3 is built from 14 residues. This CDR3 reads CASSLRQNNEKLFF. The DNA of the CDR3 is TGCGCCAGCAGCCTTCGACAGAATAATGAAAAACTGTTTTTT.

This clone showed up just once. V is TRBV7-9 and J is TRBJ2-3; a weak D match, TRBD1 (6 bases). The CDR3 has 16 amino acids. The V gene lost 0 bases and the J gene lost 6 bases, with 16 bases spanning the gap. Germline V gene data show CDR1 as SEHNR and CDR2 as FQNEAQ (reference sequence). The CDR3: CASSLAQQGLSDTQYF. CDR3 bases: TGTGCCAGCAGCTTAGCGCAACAGGGATTGTCTGATACGCAGTATTTT.

This clone was seen a single time. The chain uses TRBV6-2 or TRBV6-3 and TRBJ2-3; 12 nucleotides match TRBD2. The junction had 10 bases not matched to a gene; V was cut back by 6 bases and J by 0 bases. Germline CDR1 and CDR2: MNHEY and SVGEGT. The CDR3 is made up of 18 amino acids. CDR3 protein: CASSRTLAGGPSTDTQYF. The DNA for the CDR3 is TGTGCCAGCAGCCGAACCCTAGCGGGAGGGCCTAGCACAGATACGCAGTATTTT.

The J gene is TRBJ2-7, the V gene TRBV4-1; 8 nucleotides match TRBD2. CDR3 length: 15 residues. CDR1 and CDR2 (germline): MGHRA, YSYEKL. After removal of 1 base from V and 7 bases from J, the junction contained 9 bases not matched to a gene. CDR3 sequence: CASSQVDGRVREQYF. DNA of the CDR3: TGCGCCAGCAGCCAAGTGGACGGGAGGGTCAGGGAGCAGTACTTC.

This clone was recorded a few times. This chain joins TRBV25-1 and TRBJ2-1; 10 bases line up with TRBD2. Trimming cost V 9 bases and J 4 bases; bases outside gene matches: 9. Looked up from germline, CDR1 is MGHDK and CDR2 is SYGVNS. The CDR3 totals 15 residues. DNA of the CDR3: TGTGCCAGTTCTTTAGCGGGAGGTTTTTACAATGAGCAGTTCTTC. Protein sequence: CASSLAGGFYNEQFF.

V and J are TRBV5-1 and TRBJ2-7, with a weak D call TRBD2 (6 bases). The CDR3 spans 15 residues. V was trimmed by 0 bases and J by 3 bases, leaving 13 bases between them. CDR1 and CDR2 (germline): SGHRS, YFSETQ. Here the CDR3 reads CASSLAGLENYEQYF. The CDR3 nucleotides read TGCGCCAGCAGCTTGGCGGGACTTGAGAACTACGAGCAGTACTTC.

The chain uses TRBV24-1 and TRBJ2-1; tentatively, D is TRBD1 (6 bases). Trimming left V 6 bases short and J 7 bases short, with 18 bases between. Germline V gene lookup returns CDR1 KGHDR and CDR2 SFDVKD. This CDR3 is 15 amino acids long. This CDR3 reads CATSSRQGFKNEQFF. The CDR3 coding sequence is TGTGCCACCAGTTCCCGGCAGGGGTTTAAAAATGAGCAGTTCTTC.